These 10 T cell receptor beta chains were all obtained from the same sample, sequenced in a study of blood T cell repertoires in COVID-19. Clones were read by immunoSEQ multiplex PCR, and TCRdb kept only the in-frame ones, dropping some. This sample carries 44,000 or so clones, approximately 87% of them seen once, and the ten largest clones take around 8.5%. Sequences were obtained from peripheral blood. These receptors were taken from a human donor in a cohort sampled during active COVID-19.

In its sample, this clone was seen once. The CDR3 protein is CASSLVRGHGYTF. CDR3 DNA: TGTGCCAGCAGCTTAGTCAGGGGGCATGGCTACACCTTC. The gene calls are TRBV7-2 and TRBJ1-2; TRBD1 agrees at 8 bases. This CDR3 is built from 13 residues. The germline V gene has CDR1 SGHTA and CDR2 FQGNSA. V shed 1 base, J shed 6 bases, and the junction held 1 base outside the gene matches.

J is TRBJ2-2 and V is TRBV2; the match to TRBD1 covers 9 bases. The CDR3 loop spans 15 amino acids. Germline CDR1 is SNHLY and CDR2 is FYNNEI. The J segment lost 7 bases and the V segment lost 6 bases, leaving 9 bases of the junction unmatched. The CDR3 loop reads CASSAIQGAGGELFF. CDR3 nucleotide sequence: TGTGCCAGCAGCGCGATACAGGGGGCTGGCGGGGAGCTGTTTTTT.

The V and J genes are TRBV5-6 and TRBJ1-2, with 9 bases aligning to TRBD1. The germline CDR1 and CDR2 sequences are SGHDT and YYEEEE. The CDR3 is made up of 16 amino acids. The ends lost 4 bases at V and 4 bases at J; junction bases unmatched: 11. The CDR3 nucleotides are TGTGCCAGCAGCCTTGGGACAGGGCCCTCTCCCTATGGCTACACCTTC. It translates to CASSLGTGPSPYGYTF. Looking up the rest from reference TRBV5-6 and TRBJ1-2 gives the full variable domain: DAGVTQSPTHLIKTRGQQVTLRCSPKSGHDTVSWYQQALGQGPQFIFQYYEEEERQRGNFPDRFSGHQFPNYSSELNVNALLLGDSALYLCASSLGTGPSPYGYTFGSGTRLTVV.

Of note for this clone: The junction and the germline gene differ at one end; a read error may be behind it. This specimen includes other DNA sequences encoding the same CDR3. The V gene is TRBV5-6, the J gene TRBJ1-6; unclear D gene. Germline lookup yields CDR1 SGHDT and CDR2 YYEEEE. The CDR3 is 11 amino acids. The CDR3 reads CASSSSSPLHF. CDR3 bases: TGTGCCAGTAGCTCTAGTTCACCCCTCCACTTT.

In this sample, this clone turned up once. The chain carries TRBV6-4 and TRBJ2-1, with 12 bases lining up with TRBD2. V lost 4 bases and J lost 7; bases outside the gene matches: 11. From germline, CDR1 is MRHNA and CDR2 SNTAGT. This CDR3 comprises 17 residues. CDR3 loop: CASSVASGGASRNEQFF. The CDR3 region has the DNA TGTGCCAGCAGTGTAGCTAGCGGGGGGGCAAGCAGAAATGAGCAGTTCTTC.

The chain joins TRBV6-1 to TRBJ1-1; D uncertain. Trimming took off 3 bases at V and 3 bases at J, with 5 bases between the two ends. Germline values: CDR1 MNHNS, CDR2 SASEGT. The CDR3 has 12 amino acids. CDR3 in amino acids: CASSEEYTEAFF. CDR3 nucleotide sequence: TGTGCCAGCAGTGAGGAGTACACTGAAGCTTTCTTT.

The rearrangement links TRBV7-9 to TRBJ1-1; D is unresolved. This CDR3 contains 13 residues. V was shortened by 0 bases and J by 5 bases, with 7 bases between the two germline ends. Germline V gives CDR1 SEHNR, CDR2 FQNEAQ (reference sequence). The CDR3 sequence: CASSLAGETEAFF. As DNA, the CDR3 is TGTGCCAGCAGCTTAGCCGGGGAGACTGAAGCTTTCTTT.

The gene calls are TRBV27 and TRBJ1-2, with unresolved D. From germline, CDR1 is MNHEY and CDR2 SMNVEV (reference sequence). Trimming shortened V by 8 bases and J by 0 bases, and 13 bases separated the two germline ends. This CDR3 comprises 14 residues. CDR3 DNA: TGTGCCAGCTCAAGCGGGAGAACTAACTATGGCTACACCTTC. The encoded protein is CASSSGRTNYGYTF.

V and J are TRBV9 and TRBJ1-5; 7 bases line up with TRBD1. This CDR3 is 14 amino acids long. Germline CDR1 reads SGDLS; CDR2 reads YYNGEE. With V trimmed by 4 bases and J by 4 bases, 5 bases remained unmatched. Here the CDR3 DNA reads TGTGCCAGCAGCCCAGGGACAGATAATCAGCCCCAGCATTTT. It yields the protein CASSPGTDNQPQHF.

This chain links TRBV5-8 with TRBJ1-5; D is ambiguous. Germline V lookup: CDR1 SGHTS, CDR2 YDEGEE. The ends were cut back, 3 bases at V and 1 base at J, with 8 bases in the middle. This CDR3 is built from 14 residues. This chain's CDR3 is CASSWSPSNQPQHF. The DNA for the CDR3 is TGTGCCAGCAGCTGGAGCCCGAGCAATCAGCCCCAGCATTTT.